This T cell receptor (beta chain) was identified during a study of blood T cell repertoires in COVID-19 (dated by TCRdb to the early 2020s). At the level of the whole study: Samples from collaborators originated in the United States, Italy and Spain and spanned both the acute and convalescent phases of COVID-19. Deeply sampled blood TCRbeta repertoires from subjects exposed to, actively infected with, or recovered from COVID-19 were included in the dataset. Samples were obtained from the ongoing ImmuneRACE study (first 160 participants) and from some 1,300 subjects provided by 6 global collaborators. Sample metadata almost always included a de-identified subject ID, COVID-19 status, age in years and sex. The repertoires were released in a freely available public database intended as a resource for research on the immune response to SARS-CoV-2. Where HLA class I and class II types were available, the types were taken from metadata supplied by the sample provider, not from assay-based typing. The material from the prospective study consisted of cDNA or gDNA derived from T cells, B-cell-depleted T cells, or PBMCs.

Results the study describes overall, beyond this receptor: How much clinical and demographic metadata was included differed by source and by participant, and the metadata was provided uncurated.

Whole blood was collected in K2EDTA tubes by collaborating institutions according to the institutions' own protocols. For TCRbeta analysis, collaborators shipped samples in one of three forms: frozen whole blood, isolated PBMCs, or DNA extracted from either of those sample types. Notes on this clone: There is no known antigen for this receptor. Per-nucleotide qualities are absent, and no much larger clonotype sits a single base away.

The immunoSEQ Assay, a bias-controlled multiplex PCR, was used to amplify TCRbeta CDR3 regions from genomic DNA. The paper's data handling went like this. Nucleated cell counts per sample were estimated from amplification of reference gene primers within the assay. To quantify the absolute abundance of each unique TCRbeta CDR3 rearrangement, sequence reads were collapsed and filtered. For each sample, productive Simpson clonality was calculated as the square root of Simpson's diversity index across productive rearrangements. The clones in this table, taken by TCRdb from immuneACCESS, are in-frame only. Not every clone is retained; where verified, under half of the shortfall comes from an unresolved V gene, and the cause of the rest is unknown. V and J calls and clone size are given by that table; D and trimming were obtained from the DNA. The sample contains a few hundred thousand clones, less than 90% of them found a single time. The leading ten clones occupy 4% to 5% of the sample.

Sequencing was carried out using peripheral blood. This TCR came from a man aged 55 to 69 with acute or convalescent COVID-19.

The CDR3 region reads CASSDPGQPEKLFF. The nucleotides read TGTGCCAGCAGCGACCCGGGACAGCCGGAAAAACTGTTTTTT. The chain is made from TRBV6-2 or TRBV6-3 and TRBJ1-4, with TRBD1 matching 7 junction bases. CDR1 and CDR2 (MNHEY, SVGEGT) derive from the germline V gene. Inclusive of the bounding cysteine and phenylalanine, the CDR3 is 14 residues long. CDR3 DNA is the only sequence kept; it has 42 bases, read in frame from the first base. V lost 6 bases and J lost 8 bases, and the count of bases not matched to a germline gene is 9.